This T cell receptor (beta chain) appears in the sequencing data of a study of early stage breast cancer tumors. Losses at the gene ends were 10 bases for V and 5 bases for J; bases not matched to a gene: 8. Per the germline V gene, CDR1 is SEHNR and CDR2 is FQNEAQ (reference sequence). CDR3 length: 14 residues. The table came from immunoSEQ multiplex PCR; TCRdb's copy has only in-frame clones and leaves some out. Here the sample spans 40,000 to 60,000 clones, around 78% being singletons. Points on this clone: Antigen specificity is unknown.

Study-level results: In about 90% of the 16 patients, blood comparison separated tumor from normal breast.

V and J are TRBV7-9 and TRBJ2-1, with 10 bases aligning to TRBD2. Source material: blood. This clonotype was sampled from a person aged 35-50 years with breast cancer. The CDR3 loop reads CATLLSGRDNEQFF. Here the CDR3 DNA reads TGTGCCACCCTATTGAGCGGGAGGGACAATGAGCAGTTCTTC.